This record concerns one T cell receptor (beta chain) sequence. Its antigen remains unknown. This sample is drawn from a study of Tregs in tolerant kidney transplant recipients. Overall study results and limits: No direct test of biological reproducibility was done here.

Using immunoSEQ multiplex PCR, the repertoire was profiled, and TCRdb retains in-frame clones only, with some absent. There are tens of thousands of clones in the sample; roughly 84% occur only once, and about 4% lies in the top ten. V was clipped by 2 bases and J by 5 bases, with 18 bases between them. The CDR3 is 16 residues long. CDR1 is MGHDK, CDR2 SYGVNS, per germline. The chain recombines TRBV25-1 with TRBJ2-5; maybe TRBD1 (6 bases). The TCR comes from a human donor in good health. The material sequenced was CD4+ T cells from blood. The CDR3 DNA is TGTGCCAGCAGTGAACGAACGACAGGCGTCTCGGAGACCCAGTACTTC. Its protein product is CASSERTTGVSETQYF.